The clone carrying this T cell receptor beta chain was picked up one time. Its specificity is not known. The sample is drawn from a study of neurological immune-mediated disorders. The CDR3 has 17 amino acids. Germline CDR1 and CDR2: SGHRS and YFSETQ. V dropped 1 base and J dropped 0 bases, with 15 bases sitting between them. The cDNA was generated by 5'RACE with 10-nucleotide random UMIs. MiXCR, run by TCRdb on the 5' RACE reads, gives a single entry per CDR3 protein. Among 93,000 or so distinct CDR3 sequences listed, 10% to 12% were seen once. As to time point: longitudinal time-point 3. Source material was 2 million unsorted PBMCs, stored at -80 °C in RNAlater. Points from the study as a whole: Whereas HTLV-1-associated myelopathy showed the most TCR clonal expansion, multiple sclerosis showed the least, with levels below those of healthy controls. No sharing of CDR3 amino acid sequences was observed among expanded clones across subjects, suggesting private repertoires in all groups.

The specimen was PBMCs. The source is a female donor with HTLV-1-associated myelopathy (HAM/TSP). The chain is built from TRBV5-1 and TRBJ2-3; D remains unclear. For the CDR3, the DNA is TGCGCCAGCAGCTTGTATTCATCTACGAAAAGCACAGATACGCAGTATTTT. The encoded protein is CASSLYSSTKSTDTQYF.